These 6 T cell receptor beta chains were all obtained from the same sample, sequenced in a study of regulatory T cells in long-lasting Graves disease. The time point denotes: newly diagnosed GD, antithyroid drugs for less than 3 months. Making the TCR library involved RNA that had been extracted from PBMCs. Relying on iRepertoire HTBI primers and Arm-PCR of CDR3 regions, the team built TCR beta libraries. Using its own MiXCR run on the multiplex PCR reads, TCRdb lists one record per CDR3 protein. The repertoire holds about 440,000 distinct CDR3 sequences, about a sixth seen once, with around 10% in the top ten. This sample was shared with a second study, whose subject was T cells in Graves' hyperthyroidism and ophthalmopathy.

The input for sequencing was peripheral blood mononuclear cells (PBMCs), taken at new diagnosis, from a patient treated with antithyroid drugs. Receptors originate from a woman aged 25 to 45 with Graves disease.

This chain uses TRBV27 with TRBJ2-5, with 13 bases matching TRBD2. The ends lost 6 bases at V and 3 bases at J; junction bases unmatched: 4. The CDR3 is 15 amino acids. Germline lookup yields CDR1 MNHEY and CDR2 SMNVEV (reference sequence). The CDR3 coding sequence is TGTGCCAGCAGCACTAGCGGGAGGGCCGAAGAGACCCAGTACTTC. Amino acids: CASSTSGRAEETQYF.

This clonotype was picked up many times. The CDR3 bases are TGTGCCAGCAGCCAACCCCAGGGGGAGCAGTTCTTC. It encodes CASSQPQGEQFF. The gene calls are TRBV3-1 and TRBJ2-1, with D maybe TRBD1 (6 bases). The V gene lost 2 bases and the J gene lost 10 bases, with 9 bases spanning the gap. From germline, CDR1 is LGHDT and CDR2 YNNKEL (reference sequence). The CDR3 runs 12 residues.

In the case of this clonotype: It differs at one base from a far larger clone, so likely a read error. The chain couples TRBV6-1 to TRBJ2-4; 16 bases align to TRBD2. CDR1 and CDR2 (germline): MNHNS, SASEGT. With V trimmed by 4 bases and J by 13 bases, 13 bases remained unmatched. This CDR3 has 17 residues. Here the CDR3 DNA reads TGTGCCAGCAGTGTCGGGACTAGCGGGAGGGCCTGGAATGAGCAGTACTTC. The encoded protein is CASSVGTSGRAWNEQYF.

This clonotype was seen ten or more times. The chain carries TRBV4-3 and TRBJ2-5, with 8 bases aligning to TRBD1. The germline gives CDR1 LGHNA, CDR2 YSLEER. V shed 1 base and J 5 bases; nucleotides not matched to a gene: 3. The length of the CDR3 is 14 residues. The CDR3, as DNA: TGCGCCAGCAGCCAAGGGACAGGGTGGGAGACCCAGTACTTC. Protein product: CASSQGTGWETQYF.

This clonotype was recorded at least ten times. The CDR3 nucleotides are TGTGCCAGCACCCGGGACAGATATTCACCCCTCCACTTT. Translation: CASTRDRYSPLHF. This chain joins TRBV7-2 and TRBJ1-6, with 7 bases aligning to TRBD1. In germline, CDR1 is SGHTA, CDR2 FQGNSA. Unmatched junction bases numbered 5, after V lost 7 bases and J lost 8 bases. CDR3 length: 13 amino acids.

This clonotype was detected a few times. Relative to the germline gene, one junction end is altered; a read error may explain this. The chain links TRBV7-8 to TRBJ2-1; D not certain. CDR1 SGHVS and CDR2 FQNEAQ come from the germline V gene. This CDR3 is 15 amino acids long. In DNA form, the CDR3 reads TGTGCCAGCAGCTTTTCATGGGGTTCCTACAATGGGCAGTTCTTC. This gives the protein CASSFSWGSYNGQFF. The whole variable domain, remainder taken from reference TRBV7-8 and TRBJ2-1, is GAGVSQSPRYKVAKRGQDVALRCDPISGHVSLFWYQQALGQGPEFLTYFQNEAQLDKSGLPSDRFFAERPEGSVSTLKIQRTQQEDSAVYLCASSFSWGSYNGQFFGPGTRLTVL.